The text below deals with one TCR beta chain. This specimen belongs to a study of blood T cell repertoires in COVID-19. Participants were placed into cohorts based on the clinical history they reported. This CDR3 comprises 17 residues. CDR1 is LNHDA, CDR2 SQIVND, per germline (reference sequence). The V end lost 4 bases, the J end lost 0 bases, and 18 bases lay between the germline ends. Method: immunoSEQ multiplex PCR; TCRdb's copy keeps in-frame clones and lacks some. The profile shows approximately 340,000 clones, 90% to 95% of them singletons. V and J are TRBV19 and TRBJ1-2; D gene ambiguous. This clonotype was sampled from a woman aged 40 to 50 who had been exposed to COVID-19. Material for sequencing was PBMCs or T cells enriched from blood (not recorded which). The CDR3 DNA reads TGTGCCAGTAGTAGAACATCCTCGGGAGCTTCTAACTATGGCTACACCTTC. Its protein product is CASSRTSSGASNYGYTF.